Ten or more counts support the clone carrying this T cell receptor (beta chain). TCR beta CDR3 sequences were amplified from RNA transcripts. TCR CDR3 underwent first-round RT-PCR with the HTBI primer set. TCRdb itself ran the multiplex PCR reads through MiXCR, one entry per CDR3 protein. The table shows around 620,000 distinct CDR3 sequences, with around 15% occurring only once. The data were obtained in a study of T cells in Graves' hyperthyroidism and ophthalmopathy. Germline V gene lookup returns CDR1 MNHNS and CDR2 SASEGT. V lost 3 bases and J lost 2, with 12 bases in between. This CDR3 has 15 residues.

The V call is TRBV6-1, the J call TRBJ2-3; D possibly corresponds to TRBD2 (6 bases). The specimen was blood. This clonotype originated in a woman in her 30s with Graves' hyperthyroidism. CDR3 amino acids: CASSDTGSLTDTQYF. The CDR3 region has the DNA TGTGCCAGCAGTGACACCGGGAGCCTCACAGATACGCAGTATTTT.